This TCR beta chain was obtained from a study of T cell responses to AZD1222 COVID-19 vaccine. Deletions cut 4 bases from V and 7 bases from J, with 25 bases between. CDR3 length: 17 amino acids. Per the germline V gene, CDR1 is MDHEN and CDR2 is SYDVKM. Data came from immunoSEQ multiplex PCR; TCRdb stores just in-frame clones and leaves some out. Of 130,000 to 150,000 clones listed, just under 95% are singletons. As to this clone: Its specificity is not known.

Regarding the study as a whole: Spike-specific TCR breadth and depth grew following two AZD1222 doses. Most donors were white British and more were female, and clonal diversity was possibly underestimated. Only after the peak T cell response were repertoires sampled. Only five or six individuals given AZD1222 were seropositive at baseline.

The sample in question was peripheral blood, obtained after recovery from COVID-19. The chain couples TRBV28 to TRBJ1-2; possible D gene TRBD1, 5 bases. This receptor was taken from an adult who had recovered from COVID-19. As DNA, the CDR3 is TGTGCCAGCAGTTCAAGACCCCGGGGACGATTTTTAGGTGGCTACACCTTC. Translated: CASSSRPRGRFLGGYTF.